This T cell receptor (beta chain) derives from a study of chemoradiotherapy in HPV16-positive cancers. This clone was seen a handful of times. This CDR3 contains 13 residues. Trimming took off 8 bases at V and 5 bases at J, with 15 bases between the two ends. The germline gives CDR1 ENHRY, CDR2 SYGVKD. Assay: immunoSEQ multiplex PCR; the TCRdb copy retains only in-frame clones and omits some. The profile shows approximately 13,000 clones, 70% to 85% of them singletons. This receptor was obtained from a human donor with HPV-associated anogenital cancer. This chain links TRBV10-3 with TRBJ2-5; possible D gene TRBD2, 5 bases. Sample: blood, taken from a patient who underwent chemoradiotherapy. CDR3 nucleotide sequence: TGTGCCATCCGGACCGGAGGAGACGAGACCCAGTACTTC. It translates to CAIRTGGDETQYF.